Following are 22 T cell receptor beta chains from one sample sequenced in a study of blood T cell repertoires in COVID-19. Clones were read by immunoSEQ multiplex PCR, and TCRdb kept only the in-frame ones, dropping some. The data contain approximately 100,000 clones, around nine tenths of them singletons. Sequencing used peripheral blood. These receptor sequences come from a man aged 50-59 years in a cohort sampled during active COVID-19.

The chain combines TRBV5-5 with TRBJ1-1; D possibly corresponds to TRBD1 (6 bases). This CDR3 spans 15 amino acids. Between the trimmed V and J ends, which lost 1 base and 3 bases, there was a span of 13 bases. The germline V gene encodes CDR1 SGHKS and CDR2 YYEKEE (reference sequence). The CDR3 DNA follows: TGTGCCAGCAGCTTGCTCCGGGGGGCGGACACTGAAGCTTTCTTT. Amino acid sequence: CASSLLRGADTEAFF.

This clone has only a few counts. The J gene is TRBJ2-1, the V gene TRBV11-3; 8 nucleotides agree with TRBD1. CDR3 length equals 17 residues. The V segment lost 4 bases and the J segment 4 bases; nucleotides outside the gene matches: 12. The V gene's germline CDR1 is SGHNT and CDR2 YENEEA. The CDR3 is CASSSLQGTGGYNEQFF. CDR3 sequence (DNA): TGTGCCAGCAGCTCCCTCCAAGGTACAGGGGGTTACAATGAGCAGTTCTTC.

The chain employs TRBV19 and TRBJ1-3, with 8 positions matching TRBD1. The ends lost 5 bases at V and 0 bases at J; junction bases unmatched: 6. The CDR3 totals 16 residues. Germline V gene lookup returns CDR1 LNHDA and CDR2 SQIVND (reference sequence). The CDR3 spells CASSPNRGFSGNTIYF. The CDR3 DNA reads TGTGCCAGTAGTCCAAACAGGGGGTTCTCTGGAAACACCATATATTTT.

The DNA for the CDR3 is TGTGCCAGCAGCTTAGCCAGGGATGCCACCGGGGAGCTGTTTTTT. Its protein is CASSLARDATGELFF. The rearrangement links TRBV7-6 to TRBJ2-2; possibly TRBD1 for D (5 bases). With 0 bases removed from V and 4 bases from J, the gap between germline ends came to 9 bases. Looked up from germline, CDR1 is SGHVS and CDR2 is FNYEAQ. This CDR3 has 15 amino acids.

The chain joins TRBV19 to TRBJ2-3; 9 nucleotides agree with TRBD1. Germline-derived CDR1 and CDR2 are LNHDA and SQIVND (reference sequence). The CDR3 runs 12 residues. Trimming removed 9 bases from V and 6 bases from J; junction bases left unmatched: 4. The CDR3 here is CARDRGVDTQYF. The CDR3 nucleotides are TGTGCCAGAGACAGGGGGGTTGATACGCAGTATTTT.

This chain links TRBV2 with TRBJ2-7, with 8 bases aligning to TRBD1. Germline CDR1 reads SNHLY; CDR2 reads FYNNEI. Trimming at V came to 9 bases and at J to 3 bases, leaving 4 bases not matched to a gene. There are 12 residues in the CDR3. CDR3 residues: CASRTGSYEQYV. In nucleotides, the CDR3 is TGTGCCAGTCGGACAGGGAGCTACGAGCAGTACGTC.

V is TRBV13 and J is TRBJ1-1; D uncertain. The CDR3 runs 13 residues. Germline assignment: CDR1 PRHDT and CDR2 FYEKMQ (reference sequence). V lost 2 bases, J lost 0 bases, and 4 bases lay in between. The CDR3 DNA is TGTGCCAGCAGCTTATCTGTGAACACTGAAGCTTTCTTT. Its translation: CASSLSVNTEAFF.

This clone turned up a few times. The V gene is TRBV19, the J gene TRBJ2-1; 13 bases line up with TRBD2. J lost 4 bases, V lost 10 bases, and 4 bases had no gene match. The CDR3 consists of 14 residues. The V gene's germline CDR1 is LNHDA and CDR2 SQIVND (reference sequence). This chain's CDR3 is CATSLAGGYNEQFF. As DNA, the CDR3 is TGTGCCACCTCACTAGCGGGGGGGTACAATGAGCAGTTCTTC.

This chain's CDR3 is CASSSLTERKSKNIQYF. The CDR3 nucleotides are TGTGCCAGCAGCTCATTGACAGAAAGAAAATCCAAAAACATTCAGTACTTC. The chain recombines TRBV7-9 with TRBJ2-4; D possibly corresponds to TRBD1 (5 bases). CDR1 SEHNR and CDR2 FQNEAQ come from the germline V gene (reference sequence). The CDR3 has 17 residues. V lost 4 bases and J 2 bases, leaving 18 bases between the germline ends.

CDR3 sequence: CASSQGQLYYEQYF. The CDR3 bases are TGTGCCAGCTCACAGGGACAGTTGTACTACGAGCAGTACTTC. The chain employs TRBV18 and TRBJ2-7; 7 bases agree with TRBD1. The CDR3 loop spans 14 amino acids. The germline CDR1 and CDR2 sequences are KGHSH and LQKENI. V shed 4 bases, J shed 3 bases, and the junction held 6 bases outside the gene matches. Complete variable domain (other parts from reference TRBV18 and TRBJ2-7): NAGVMQNPRHLVRRRGQEARLRCSPMKGHSHVYWYRQLPEEGLKFMVYLQKENIIDESGMPKERFSAEFPKEGPSILRIQQVVRGDSAAYFCASSQGQLYYEQYFGPGTRLTVT.

V is TRBV28 and J is TRBJ1-2; D not certain. Trimming removed 10 bases at V and 0 bases at J, with 12 bases between. Germline assignment: CDR1 MDHEN and CDR2 SYDVKM. The CDR3 totals 13 residues. The CDR3, as DNA: TGTGCCACAATACGGGAGTCTAACTATGGCTACACCTTC. Residues: CATIRESNYGYTF.

The chain combines TRBV29-1 with TRBJ2-2, with 7 nucleotides matching TRBD1. The trim removed 7 bases at V and 7 bases at J, leaving 6 bases unmatched. The germline V gene has CDR1 SQVTM and CDR2 ANQGSEA. This CDR3 region has 12 residues. The CDR3 region has the DNA TGCAGCGAACAGGGGATAAACGGGGAGCTGTTTTTT. This translates into CSEQGINGELFF.

This CDR3 reads CAISEGTGDNYGYTF. Here the CDR3 DNA reads TGTGCCATCAGTGAGGGGACAGGGGATAACTATGGCTACACCTTC. The J gene is TRBJ1-2, the V gene TRBV10-3; 10 bases map to TRBD1. Germline V CDR1 and CDR2: ENHRY, SYGVKD. The CDR3 has 15 amino acids. Trimming cost V 2 bases and J 1 base; bases outside gene matches: 1.

The V and J genes are TRBV6-2 or TRBV6-3 and TRBJ1-3; 8 bases align to TRBD1. CDR1 and CDR2 from the germline V gene are MNHEY and SVGEGT. The CDR3 length is 16 residues. The V and J ends lost 4 bases and 2 bases, in that order; junction bases with no gene match: 7. CDR3 nucleotides: TGTGCCAGCAGTTTCGGACAGGGAGGGACTGGAAACACCATATATTTT. Translated, it gives CASSFGQGGTGNTIYF.

The V gene is TRBV21-1, the J gene TRBJ2-6; no check of the table's D call, TRBD2, against the DNA was made. TRBV21-1 is classified as a pseudogene. The CDR3 contains 18 residues. The CDR3 loop reads CASSPRLETETGANVLTF. In DNA form, the CDR3 reads TGTGCCAGCAGCCCACGCCTGGAGACGGAGACGGGGGCCAACGTCCTGACTTTC.

This clone has a handful of counts. This chain uses TRBV4-3 with TRBJ1-1, with D perhaps matching TRBD1 (6 bases). The CDR3 runs to 14 residues. Germline V gene data show CDR1 as LGHNA and CDR2 as YSLEER. V lost 5 bases and J lost 6, with 16 bases in between. This chain's CDR3 is CASSYGGGAAEAFF. The CDR3 nucleotides read TGCGCCAGCAGCTACGGTGGGGGGGCGGCTGAAGCTTTCTTT.

The chain employs TRBV19 and TRBJ1-4; TRBD1 matches 8 bases. CDR1 is LNHDA, CDR2 SQIVND, per germline (reference sequence). After removal of 6 bases from V and 6 bases from J, the junction contained 3 bases not matched to a gene. The CDR3 has 13 residues. The CDR3, as DNA: TGTGCCAGTAGAGAACAGGGGGATGAAAAACTGTTTTTT. Translation gives CASREQGDEKLFF.

The chain combines TRBV24-1 with TRBJ1-2; D is ambiguous. Trimming removed 3 bases from V and 2 bases from J, with 9 bases in between. This CDR3 spans 14 amino acids. Germline CDR1 is KGHDR and CDR2 is SFDVKD. CDR3 in DNA: TGTGCCACCAGTGATCCGGGTAAGAACTATGGCTACACCTTC. As protein: CATSDPGKNYGYTF.

The chain uses TRBV7-6 and TRBJ1-3, with 8 bases lining up with TRBD1. The germline V gene encodes CDR1 SGHVS and CDR2 FNYEAQ. CDR3 length equals 18 residues. The trim removed 2 bases at V and 3 bases at J, leaving 12 bases unmatched. The DNA for the CDR3 is TGTGCCAGCAGCTTACTCTCCCCGGGCAGGGGGCTTGGAAACACCATATATTTT. It is translated as CASSLLSPGRGLGNTIYF.

This clone was counted a few times. V and J are TRBV5-4 and TRBJ2-1; TRBD2 is a possible D gene (5 bases). Trimming left V 4 bases short and J 7 bases short, with 18 bases between. The length of the CDR3 is 15 residues. CDR1 SGHNT and CDR2 YYREEE come from the germline V gene (reference sequence). CDR3 protein: CASSLAQLGSNEQFF. Here the CDR3 DNA reads TGTGCCAGCAGCCTAGCCCAACTAGGTTCTAATGAGCAGTTCTTC.

The CDR3 is CATKSGIYNTGELFF. CDR3 bases: TGTGCCACCAAATCGGGTATTTACAACACCGGGGAGCTGTTTTTT. The chain is built from TRBV15 and TRBJ2-2; D is uncertain. Germline lookup yields CDR1 LNHNV and CDR2 YYDKDF (reference sequence). This CDR3 region has 15 residues. Trimming left V 7 bases short and J 2 bases short, with 14 bases between.

The gene calls are TRBV7-9 and TRBJ1-2, with D uncertain. Germline V CDR1 and CDR2: SEHNR, FQNEAQ (reference sequence). The CDR3 has 15 residues. Trimming stripped 1 base from V and 0 bases from J, with 9 bases between. In DNA form, the CDR3 reads TGTGCCAGCAGCTTAGTCCAAGCCTCTAACTATGGCTACACCTTC. Translating it yields CASSLVQASNYGYTF.